This T cell receptor (beta chain) appears in the sequencing data of a study of early T cells in non-severe SARS-CoV-2 infection. Points from the study as a whole: Clonotype matching in VDJdb favored anti-spike CD8 responses and did not capture private and CD4 specificities.

TCRdb passed the 5' RACE reads through MiXCR, listing each CDR3 protein once. The sample lists over 45,000 distinct CDR3 sequences; 4.5% to 7% were seen once. V was pared by 7 bases and J by 3 bases, with 10 bases between. Germline V gives CDR1 MNHNS, CDR2 SASEGT. The CDR3 totals 12 residues. In this sample, this clonotype turned up many times. The antigen is not known. V and J are TRBV6-1 and TRBJ2-7; tentatively, D is TRBD1 (5 bases). Sequenced input: whole blood. The sequence came from an adult who was a healthcare worker with PCR-confirmed SARS-CoV-2 infection or an uninfected control (not recorded which). CDR3 nucleotide sequence: TGTGCCAGCACCAAGACAGACTACGAGCAGTACTTC. Translating it yields CASTKTDYEQYF.